One and the same sample provided the 10 T cell receptor beta chains below, sequenced in a study of siplizumab effects on memory and regulatory T cells. Sequencing used immunoSEQ multiplex PCR; TCRdb keeps in-frame clones, though not all of them. The sample has some 100,000 clones; under 95% are singletons. Sequenced: Tregs sorted from blood. Receptors were obtained from a human donor in good health.

This clone was counted once. The chain recombines TRBV28 with TRBJ1-3; TRBD1 matches at 11 bases. This CDR3 has 16 amino acids. CDR1 is MDHEN and CDR2 is SYDVKM in the germline V gene. Germline trimming cut 6 bases from V and 3 bases from J; bases unmatched to any gene: 7. CDR3 DNA: TGTGCCAGCAGGAGACACGGGACAGGGGGTGGAAACACCATATATTTT. Translated, it gives CASRRHGTGGGNTIYF.

The V gene is TRBV9, the J gene TRBJ2-1; a weak D match, TRBD2 (5 bases). V lost 3 bases and J lost 4, with 8 bases in between. CDR3 size: 13 residues. Germline CDR1 reads SGDLS; CDR2 reads YYNGEE. For the CDR3, the DNA is TGTGCCAGCAGCGCCGGGGTGTACAATGAGCAGTTCTTC. Amino acids: CASSAGVYNEQFF.

This chain connects TRBV19 to TRBJ1-2; D is unresolved. The V end lost 3 bases, the J end lost 2 bases, and 7 bases lay between the germline ends. There are 13 residues in the CDR3. Germline V CDR1 and CDR2: LNHDA, SQIVND (reference sequence). CDR3 amino acids: CASSILGNYGYTF. The CDR3, as DNA: TGTGCCAGTAGTATTCTAGGGAACTATGGCTACACCTTC.

The chain combines TRBV4-1 with TRBJ2-7; a possible D gene is TRBD1 (5 bases). Trimming left V 3 bases short and J 0 bases short, with 12 bases between. The CDR3 is 15 residues long. Germline V gene sequence: CDR1 MGHRA, CDR2 YSYEKL. CDR3 sequence (DNA): TGCGCCAGCAGCCACCAAATAGGGGCCTCCTACGAGCAGTACTTC. Protein product: CASSHQIGASYEQYF.

CDR3 residues: CASSPGGETQYF. CDR3 DNA sequence: TGTGCCAGCTCACCAGGAGGGGAGACCCAGTACTTC. This rearrangement joins TRBV18 to TRBJ2-5; weak D call: TRBD2 (6 bases). The germline CDR1 and CDR2 sequences are KGHSH and LQKENI. The CDR3 length is 12 residues. Between the trimmed V and J ends, which lost 2 bases and 5 bases, there was a span of 6 bases. The entire variable domain, with the rest obtained from reference TRBV18 and TRBJ2-5, is as follows: NAGVMQNPRHLVRRRGQEARLRCSPMKGHSHVYWYRQLPEEGLKFMVYLQKENIIDESGMPKERFSAEFPKEGPSILRIQQVVRGDSAAYFCASSPGGETQYFGPGTRLLVL.

The rearrangement uses TRBV21-1 and TRBJ1-5. TRBV21-1 is a documented pseudogene. The CDR3 sequence is 15 residues long. The CDR3 spells CASSKDRETGQPQHF. Written as DNA, the CDR3 is TGTGCCAGCAGCAAAGACCGGGAAACGGGACAGCCCCAGCATTTT.

This sequence joins TRBV11-3 and TRBJ2-5, with D maybe TRBD2 (7 bases). In germline, CDR1 is SGHNT, CDR2 YENEEA. The CDR3 covers 15 residues. The germline V and J ends were trimmed by 2 bases and 4 bases, with 14 bases remaining between them. The CDR3 reads CASSLTAGAGETQYF. For the CDR3, the DNA is TGTGCCAGCAGCTTAACGGCGGGGGCCGGAGAGACCCAGTACTTC.

The rearrangement joins TRBV7-6 to TRBJ2-2; D is ambiguous. Trimming cost V 5 bases and J 2 bases, with 12 bases left between them. The CDR3 consists of 15 residues. From germline, CDR1 is SGHVS and CDR2 FNYEAQ. Written as DNA, the CDR3 is TGTGCCAGCAGCCCATGGGGAACAAACACCGGGGAGCTGTTTTTT. As protein: CASSPWGTNTGELFF. Supplemented by reference TRBV7-6 and TRBJ2-2, the full variable domain reads GAGVSQSPRYKVTKRGQDVALRCDPISGHVSLYWYRQALGQGPEFLTYFNYEAQQDKSGLPNDRFSAERPEGSISTLTIQRTEQRDSAMYRCASSPWGTNTGELFFGEGSRLTVL.

The chain links TRBV18 to TRBJ2-7; unclear D gene. Germline V gene lookup returns CDR1 KGHSH and CDR2 LQKENI. Trimming removed 2 bases from V and 5 bases from J, with 13 bases in between. The CDR3 runs to 14 residues. The CDR3 is CASSPGLLLHEQYF. The DNA of the CDR3 is TGTGCCAGCTCACCAGGGCTCCTTCTCCACGAGCAGTACTTC.

In this sample, this clone turned up once. This chain connects TRBV5-6 to TRBJ1-1; no reliable D call. Deletions cut 3 bases from V and 8 bases from J, with 8 bases between. Looked up from germline, CDR1 is SGHDT and CDR2 is YYEEEE. The CDR3 runs to 11 residues. The CDR3 DNA sequence: TGTGCCAGCAGCTCGGGAGCGGAAGCTTTCTTT. Protein: CASSSGAEAFF.